The source of this T cell receptor (beta chain) is a study of shared clonotypes between healthy human individuals (dated by TCRdb to the early 2020s). Study-wide context: The cohort included three men and a couple of women between 18 and 49 years of age. Different laboratories and diverse techniques were used to prepare libraries and sequence TCR repertoires, to increase sequencing depth and limit assay-specific biases. To estimate repertoire size and how much clonotype sharing occurs between individuals, the study deeply sequenced the blood TCR repertoires of several healthy adults. Leukapheresis yielded between about 0.9 and 9.5 billion PBMCs per donor. For each donor, CD4 naive and CD4 memory were each given three plates, CD8 naive was given two plates, and CD8 memory was given one plate. The investigation overall reported the following: Across a few donors, around 5% of naive CD4, roughly 3.4% of naive CD8, 2% to 2.5% of memory CD4, and under 0.45% of memory CD8 clonotypes were shared. Larger estimated clonotype richness was generally found for naive subsets than for memory subsets. Incomplete sequencing was indicated by rarefaction of sorted-subset datasets, despite the large sequencing depth. Sampling was limited to blood, and TCR repertoires in tissue likely differ from TCR repertoires in blood. Compared with non-shared clonotypes, clonotypes shared by all four sorted-subset donors had higher generation probabilities. Because the study included only a small number of donors, the genetic and exposure-history diversity represented was limited. Pairwise subsampling indicated that sequencing depth was expected to affect the degree of clonotype sharing among donors.

TCR CDR3 regions were amplified from genomic DNA by multiplex PCR using the deep immunoSEQ assay. For each cell subset, the extracted genomic DNA was distributed evenly across all wells of several immunoSEQ 96-well plates, and each plate served as one replicate. For sorted subsets, each replicate PCR was loaded with roughly 200 ng genomic DNA, equivalent to 32,000 or so T cell genomes. The purified libraries were quantified using a Qubit 3.0 fluorometer, sized with a Bioanalyzer 2100, and then quantified again using the KAPA Library Quantification kit. Each immunoSEQ 96-well plate was sequenced on its own single-read 150-cycle Illumina NextSeq 550 flow cell. Regarding the original processing steps: Because only junctional sequences without quality scores were contained in the immunoSEQ output, filtering matching that applied to full-length reads could not be performed. To assign V/J genes and CDR3, sequences were annotated using PyIR, a Python wrapper for IgBLAST v1.9, with IMGT germline references. Reads with weak V/J assignments (E-value above 1e-6), missing CDR3, stop codons, out-of-frame junctions, or ambiguous translated residues were removed. V3J clonotypes were defined by identical inferred V gene, J gene, and CDR3 amino acid sequence. Percentage overlap between repertoires was calculated by dividing the number of shared unique clonotypes by the size of the smaller repertoire. Three approaches were used to assess repertoire richness: RTK rarefaction, the Chao1 estimator, and Recon v2.1 estimates of unobserved clonotypes. For all TCRbeta clonotypes obtained by the gDNA method from four donors, generation probabilities were computed with OLGA. In TCRdb, the immuneACCESS table is reduced to in-frame sequences with V and J assigned. These tables do not hold every clone; where another copy was compared, an unresolved V gene accounts for under half, and the others remain unexplained. D and trimming were read from the DNA, whereas the V and J calls and clone size are those reported in that table. In all, the sample holds 1.6 million or so clones, and 97% to 99% of those were seen once. Under 0.45% of the sample is in the top ten clones.

In the germline V gene, CDR1 corresponds to SGDLS and CDR2 to YYNGEE. The CDR3 holds 12 amino acids from the cysteine to the phenylalanine. Just the 36-base CDR3 DNA is kept, in frame starting at base 1. The V end loses 4 bases and the J end loses 5 bases, and a stretch of 8 bases separates them. The donors were healthy, HIV-negative adults with no recently reported acute infections or vaccinations. Every donor was a Caucasian adult residing in Nashville, Tennessee, USA. CD4+ T cells were enriched by magnetic negative selection, after which naive cells were positively selected on CD45RA and the negative fraction was taken as the memory subset. Blood was obtained by leukapheresis, after which PBMCs were separated by Ficoll-Histopaque density gradient centrifugation and cryopreserved in liquid nitrogen vapor phase. Analytical flow cytometry was used to check the purity and quantity of each magnetically sorted T cell population. Genomic DNA was isolated from every sorted fraction and measured by UV absorbance on a Nanodrop 2000c.

Of note for this clone: The clone's antigen remains unknown. Base qualities are not recorded, but no much larger clone differs from it by a single base.

The chain was built from TRBV9 and TRBJ2-3, with the D gene too uncertain to name. The specimen sequenced was naive CD4+ T cells sorted from blood. What the cell subset or site label conveys for this sample: CD45RA+ positively selected. The origin of this receptor is a man aged 25 to 45 in good health. The CDR3: CASSLTVDTQYF. The DNA sequence reads TGTGCCAGCAGCCTCACAGTAGATACGCAGTATTTT.